This paragraph covers one T cell receptor beta chain sequence. Data came from immunoSEQ multiplex PCR; TCRdb stores just in-frame clones and leaves some out. The sample includes 150,000 or so clones, 82% seen only once; the top ten take over 7.5%. This entry comes from a study of blood T cell repertoires in COVID-19. This CDR3 is built from 14 residues. J was trimmed by 5 bases and V by 8 bases; bases with no gene match: 7. Germline V CDR1 and CDR2: MNHEY, SVGAGI. The chain has TRBV6-5 and TRBJ2-5; TRBD1 aligns across 11 bases. The TCR originated in a woman in her 70s with acute or convalescent COVID-19. Sequencing was performed on peripheral blood. This CDR3 is CASLGQGAGETQYF. DNA of the CDR3: TGTGCCAGCCTTGGACAGGGGGCGGGGGAGACCCAGTACTTC.